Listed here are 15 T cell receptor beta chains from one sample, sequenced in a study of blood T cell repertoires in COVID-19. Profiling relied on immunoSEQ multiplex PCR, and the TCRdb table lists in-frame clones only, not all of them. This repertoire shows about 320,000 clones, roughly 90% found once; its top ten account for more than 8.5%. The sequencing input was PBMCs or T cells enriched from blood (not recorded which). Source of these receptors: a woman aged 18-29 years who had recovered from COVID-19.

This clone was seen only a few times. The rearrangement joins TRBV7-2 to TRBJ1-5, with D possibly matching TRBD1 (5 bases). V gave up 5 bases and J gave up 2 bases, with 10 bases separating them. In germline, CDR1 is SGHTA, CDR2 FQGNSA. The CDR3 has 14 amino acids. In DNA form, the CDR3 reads TGTGCCAGCAGCGCCAGGGCGGGCAATCAGCCCCAGCATTTT. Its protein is CASSARAGNQPQHF. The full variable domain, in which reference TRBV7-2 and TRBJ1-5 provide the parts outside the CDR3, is GAGVSQSPSNKVTEKGKDVELRCDPISGHTALYWYRQSLGQGLEFLIYFQGNSAPDKSGLPSDRFSAERTGGSVSTLTIQRTQQEDSAVYLCASSARAGNQPQHFGDGTRLSIL.

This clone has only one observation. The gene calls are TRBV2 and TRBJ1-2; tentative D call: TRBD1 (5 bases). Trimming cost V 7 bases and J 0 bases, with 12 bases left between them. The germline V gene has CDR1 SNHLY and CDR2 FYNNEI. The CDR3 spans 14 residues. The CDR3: CASTRGSSNYGYTF. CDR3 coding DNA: TGTGCCAGCACCCGGGGGTCGTCTAACTATGGCTACACCTTC. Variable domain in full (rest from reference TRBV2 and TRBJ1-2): EPEVTQTPSHQVTQMGQEVILRCVPISNHLYFYWYRQILGQKVEFLVSFYNNEISEKSEIFDDQFSVERPDGSNFTLKIRSTKLEDSAMYFCASTRGSSNYGYTFGSGTRLTVV.

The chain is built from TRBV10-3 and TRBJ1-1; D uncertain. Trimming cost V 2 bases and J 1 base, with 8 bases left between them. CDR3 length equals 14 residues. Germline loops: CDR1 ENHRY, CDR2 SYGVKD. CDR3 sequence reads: CAISELLSNTEAFF. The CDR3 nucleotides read TGTGCCATCAGTGAGCTTCTTTCGAACACTGAAGCTTTCTTT.

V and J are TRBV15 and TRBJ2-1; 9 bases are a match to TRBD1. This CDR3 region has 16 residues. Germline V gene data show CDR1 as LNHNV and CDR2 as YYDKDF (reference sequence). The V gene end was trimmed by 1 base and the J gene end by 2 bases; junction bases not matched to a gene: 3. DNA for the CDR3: TGTGCCACCAGCAGAGTTGGACAGGGGACCTACAATGAGCAGTTCTTC. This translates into CATSRVGQGTYNEQFF.

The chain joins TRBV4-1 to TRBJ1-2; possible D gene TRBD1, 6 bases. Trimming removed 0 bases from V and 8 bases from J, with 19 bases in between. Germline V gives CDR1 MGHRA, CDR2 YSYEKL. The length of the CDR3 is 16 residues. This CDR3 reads CASSQEDRDTVFGYTF. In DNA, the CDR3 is TGCGCCAGCAGCCAAGAAGACCGGGACACGGTTTTCGGCTACACCTTC.

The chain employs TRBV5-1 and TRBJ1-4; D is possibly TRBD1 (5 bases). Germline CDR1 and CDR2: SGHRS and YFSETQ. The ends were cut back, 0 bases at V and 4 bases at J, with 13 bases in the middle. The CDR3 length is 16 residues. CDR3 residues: CASSLGQGGSNEKLFF. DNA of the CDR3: TGCGCCAGCAGCTTGGGTCAGGGAGGTAGTAATGAAAAACTGTTTTTT.

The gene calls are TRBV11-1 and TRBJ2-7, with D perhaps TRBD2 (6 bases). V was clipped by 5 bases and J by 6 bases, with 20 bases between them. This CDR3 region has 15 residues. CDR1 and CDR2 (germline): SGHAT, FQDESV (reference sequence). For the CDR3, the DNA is TGTGCCAGCAGCCCAACGCGGGACGGCCAAGGCGAGCAGTACTTC. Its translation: CASSPTRDGQGEQYF.

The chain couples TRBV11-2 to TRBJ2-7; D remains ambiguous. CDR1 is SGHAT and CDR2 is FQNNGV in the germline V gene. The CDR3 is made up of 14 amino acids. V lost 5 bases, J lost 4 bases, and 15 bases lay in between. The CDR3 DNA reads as TGTGCCAGCAGCCCCCCGTTGGGCCCGTACGAGCAGTACTTC. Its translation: CASSPPLGPYEQYF.

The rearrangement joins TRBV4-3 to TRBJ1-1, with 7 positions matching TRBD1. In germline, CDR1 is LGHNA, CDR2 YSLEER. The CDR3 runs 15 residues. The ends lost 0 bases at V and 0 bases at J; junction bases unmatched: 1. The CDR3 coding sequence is TGCGCCAGCAGCCAAGATGACAGGGTGAACACTGAAGCTTTCTTT. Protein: CASSQDDRVNTEAFF.

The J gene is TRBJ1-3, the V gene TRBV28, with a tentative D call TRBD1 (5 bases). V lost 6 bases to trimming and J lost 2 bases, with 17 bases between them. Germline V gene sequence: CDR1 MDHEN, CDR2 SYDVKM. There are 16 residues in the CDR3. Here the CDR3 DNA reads TGTGCCAGCAGATCACCTCAGGGTGACGCTGGAAACACCATATATTTT. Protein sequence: CASRSPQGDAGNTIYF.

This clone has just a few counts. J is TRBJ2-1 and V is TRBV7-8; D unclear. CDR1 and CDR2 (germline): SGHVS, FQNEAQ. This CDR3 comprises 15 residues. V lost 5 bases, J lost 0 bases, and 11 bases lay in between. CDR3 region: CASSPPVVSYNEQFF. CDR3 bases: TGTGCCAGCAGCCCTCCGGTGGTCTCCTACAATGAGCAGTTCTTC.

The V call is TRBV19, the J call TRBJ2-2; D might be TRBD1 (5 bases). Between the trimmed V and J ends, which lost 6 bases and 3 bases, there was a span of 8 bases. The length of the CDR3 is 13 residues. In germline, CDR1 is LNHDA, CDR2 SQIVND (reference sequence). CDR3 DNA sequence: TGTGCCAGTAGGGACACCGACACCGGGGAGCTGTTTTTT. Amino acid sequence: CASRDTDTGELFF.

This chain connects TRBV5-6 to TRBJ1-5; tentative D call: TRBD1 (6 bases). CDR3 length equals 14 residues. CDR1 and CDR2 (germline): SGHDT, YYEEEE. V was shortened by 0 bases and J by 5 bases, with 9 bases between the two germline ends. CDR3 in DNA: TGTGCCAGCAGCTTGGGTCACAGGGATCAGCCCCAGCATTTT. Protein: CASSLGHRDQPQHF.

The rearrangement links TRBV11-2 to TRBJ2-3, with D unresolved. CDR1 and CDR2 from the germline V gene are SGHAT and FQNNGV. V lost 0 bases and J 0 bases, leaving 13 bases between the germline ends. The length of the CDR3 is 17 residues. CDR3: CASSLDRSSLSTDTQYF. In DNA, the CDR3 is TGTGCCAGCAGCTTAGATCGAAGCTCCCTTAGCACAGATACGCAGTATTTT.

The CDR3 nucleotides are TGTGCCAGCAGCGTCGGGACAGGGGGCAGAAACACCATATATTTT. Translated: CASSVGTGGRNTIYF. The chain recombines TRBV7-9 with TRBJ1-3; 12 nucleotides agree with TRBD1. Germline V gives CDR1 SEHNR, CDR2 FQNEAQ (reference sequence). V shed 5 bases, J shed 5 bases, and the junction held 4 bases outside the gene matches. This CDR3 is built from 15 residues.